This is a list of T cell receptor beta chains from one sample in a study of T-cell memory formation after mild COVID-19. One entry per CDR3 protein, called by TCRdb with MiXCR from the 5' RACE reads. This table holds 25,000 to 30,000 distinct CDR3 sequences, approximately 16% found once. Sequenced sample: PBMCs or a T cell subset sorted from them (not recorded which). These receptors all come from an adult who had mild COVID-19 (a few samples of this study predate the infection). Cell type and time point are not known. Each CDR3 is given with its conserved first and last residue. D genes are given only for firm matches. Clone size is shown for a subset of rows, as once, few, many or a class of expanded clone.

cdr3_length j_call d_call clone_size v_call cdr3_aa cdr3_nt
11 TRBJ1-5 . few TRBV5-6 CASSLFQPQHF TGTGCCAGCAGCTTGTTCCAGCCCCAGCATTTT
11 TRBJ2-1 . many TRBV10-2 CASGTNNEQFF TGCGCCAGCGGAACTAACAATGAGCAGTTCTTC
14 TRBJ2-3 . many TRBV2 CASSPGRSTDTQYF TGTGCCAGCAGCCCGGGACGAAGCACAGATACGCAGTATTTT
14 TRBJ1-2 TRBD1 many TRBV4-2 CASSHIDRGRGYTF TGTGCCAGCAGCCATATAGACAGGGGGCGCGGCTACACCTTC
13 TRBJ2-1 . . TRBV27 CASRRTAYNEQFF TGTGCCAGCAGGCGGACAGCTTACAATGAGCAGTTCTTC
10 TRBJ2-3 TRBD2 many TRBV20-1 CSAPGTSLYF TGCAGTGCTCCCGGGACTAGCCTGTATTTT
15 TRBJ2-5 . many TRBV25-1 CASSEWGGAEETQYF TGTGCCAGCAGTGAATGGGGGGGCGCGGAGGAGACCCAGTACTTC
14 TRBJ1-1 TRBD1 many TRBV6-5 CASSSPRGLTEAFF TGTGCCAGCAGTTCCCCCAGGGGGCTCACTGAAGCTTTCTTT
14 TRBJ2-2 TRBD2 medium-sized TRBV10-3 CATRTSGNTGELFF TGTGCCACCCGGACTAGCGGGAACACCGGGGAGCTGTTTTTT
15 TRBJ2-7 TRBD2 many TRBV20-1 CSAPTGLAGGGEQYF TGCAGTGCTCCTACCGGACTAGCGGGGGGCGGGGAGCAGTACTTC